This T cell receptor (beta chain) was captured by sequencing in a study of long-term antiretroviral therapy in people with HIV. On this clone: The antigen is unknown.

At survey level, the immunoSEQ assay was run in its v3.0 version. Libraries were prepared by immunoSEQ multiplex PCR; TCRdb keeps only in-frame clonotypes and omits some of them. The sample shows 25,000 to 30,000 clones, less than 90% of them seen only once. Notes on the study in general: Repertoire composition at all time points was dominated by clones that had expanded before ART. Missing from the dataset were any data on ART adherence, viral resistance or therapy changes. Diversity rose after ART but stayed below transplant donor controls.

Prior to DNA extraction, the samples held roughly 1-10 million cryopreserved PBMC. The CDR3 runs 14 residues. J gave up 6 bases and V 6 bases, and 11 bases lay outside the gene matches. From germline, CDR1 is MNHEY and CDR2 SMNVEV (reference sequence). The rearrangement links TRBV27 to TRBJ2-7; 7 bases line up with TRBD1. This sample comprised unsorted PBMCs, obtained 0.4 years after starting antiretroviral therapy. This clonotype was sampled from a man aged 18 to 29 with HIV. The CDR3 nucleotides are TGTGCCAGCAGAGTACAGGGGCTCTACTTCGAGCAGTACTTC. It encodes CASRVQGLYFEQYF.